This T cell receptor (beta chain) came from a study of blood T cell repertoires in COVID-19. Study-level information: From the United States, Italy and Spain came samples of acute and convalescent COVID-19. T cells, B-cell-depleted T cells, or PBMCs supplied cDNA or gDNA.

The germline CDR1 and CDR2 sequences are LNHDA and SQIVND (reference sequence). J was trimmed by 3 bases and V by 4 bases; bases with no gene match: 14. The CDR3 contains 17 residues. In the study's own analysis: For nucleated cells, counts were estimated from reference gene primer amplification. Profiled with immunoSEQ multiplex PCR; TCRdb holds only in-frame clones, not every one. V and J calls and clone size are as listed in that table; D and trimming were resolved from the DNA. The sample holds approximately 150,000 clones, about 89% seen once. The source material was peripheral blood. This sequence was found in a middle-aged man with active or convalescent COVID-19. The rearrangement joins TRBV19 to TRBJ1-1; 7 bases are shared with TRBD1. As DNA, the CDR3 is TGTGCCAGTAGTAACGGACAGGCCGGCTTTTTGGACACTGAAGCTTTCTTT. It translates to CASSNGQAGFLDTEAFF. Full variable domain (rest looked up from reference TRBV19 and TRBJ1-1): DGGITQSPKYLFRKEGQNVTLSCEQNLNHDAMYWYRQDPGQGLRLIYYSQIVNDFQKGDIAEGYSVSREKKESFPLTVTSAQKNPTAFYLCASSNGQAGFLDTEAFFGQGTRLTVV.